These 29 T cell receptor beta chains were all obtained from the same sample, sequenced in a study of T cells in Graves' hyperthyroidism and ophthalmopathy. Amplified regions were TCR beta CDR3 sequences from RNA transcripts. A set of HTBI primers served as the primers for a first-round RT-PCR of the TCR CDR3. One entry per CDR3 protein results from TCRdb running MiXCR on the multiplex PCR reads. The sample has around 530,000 distinct CDR3 sequences, roughly a sixth seen once; the top ten hold roughly 18%. The sequenced material came from blood. These receptors came from a woman aged 18-30 years with Graves' ophthalmopathy.

This clonotype has only a few counts. The chain recombines TRBV5-8 with TRBJ1-1; a possible D gene is TRBD1 (6 bases). V lost 4 bases and J lost 4, with 20 bases in between. Germline V lookup: CDR1 SGHTS, CDR2 YDEGEE. The CDR3 covers 16 residues. The CDR3 DNA reads as TGTGCCAGCAGCCCGAGAAACAGGGCCCCAAGCACTGAAGCTTTCTTT. Protein: CASSPRNRAPSTEAFF.

This clonotype was recorded at least ten times. The genes are TRBV20-1 and TRBJ2-1, with no clear D. V gave up 1 base and J gave up 6 bases, with 16 bases separating them. CDR3 length: 15 amino acids. Germline CDR1 DFQATT, CDR2 SNEGSKA (reference sequence). DNA of the CDR3: TGCAGTGCTAGAGGCCCCAGGCTCGATCCCAATGAGCAGTTCTTC. Translation gives CSARGPRLDPNEQFF.

The sample holds many counts of this clonotype. V and J are TRBV9 and TRBJ1-1; TRBD1 is a possible D gene (5 bases). This CDR3 has 17 amino acids. Trimming left V 4 bases short and J 7 bases short, with 26 bases between. Looked up from germline, CDR1 is SGDLS and CDR2 is YYNGEE. This CDR3 reads CASSPNSGRRALHEAFF. The CDR3, as DNA: TGTGCCAGCAGCCCGAACTCGGGGCGGAGGGCCCTCCATGAAGCTTTCTTT.

This clonotype was picked up a small number of times. The chain couples TRBV25-1 to TRBJ1-5; no clear D. The CDR3 is 13 amino acids. Trimming shortened V by 3 bases and J by 7 bases, and 10 bases separated the two germline ends. The germline V gene has CDR1 MGHDK and CDR2 SYGVNS. The CDR3 loop is CASSDGDTQPQHF. CDR3 DNA: TGTGCCAGCAGTGATGGGGATACGCAGCCCCAGCATTTT.

This clonotype has a count of ten or more. The J gene is TRBJ2-1, the V gene TRBV28, with TRBD2 matching over 10 bases. Germline V gene lookup returns CDR1 MDHEN and CDR2 SYDVKM. This CDR3 is 16 amino acids long. Trimming at V came to 7 bases and at J to 0 bases, leaving 6 bases not matched to a gene. The CDR3 nucleotides read TGTGCCAGCATTGCTAGCGGGAGCTCCTCCTACAATGAGCAGTTCTTC. This gives the protein CASIASGSSSYNEQFF.

CDR3 loop: CASNPGTNSPLHF. CDR3 sequence (DNA): TGTGCCAGTAACCCGGGGACTAATTCACCCCTCCACTTT. J is TRBJ1-6 and V is TRBV19; D might be TRBD1 (5 bases). The germline CDR1 and CDR2 sequences are LNHDA and SQIVND (reference sequence). This CDR3 is 13 amino acids long. The V and J ends lost 7 bases and 6 bases respectively, with 10 bases between them.

In this sample, this clonotype turned up a few times. The chain couples TRBV29-1 to TRBJ1-3, with D perhaps matching TRBD1 (6 bases). Deletions cut 4 bases from V and 4 bases from J, with 17 bases between. The CDR3 consists of 15 residues. Germline lookup yields CDR1 SQVTM and CDR2 ANQGSEA. The CDR3 nucleotides are TGCAGCGTTGTTGCCCCGGACAGACCCGGAAACACCATATATTTT. Protein product: CSVVAPDRPGNTIYF.

This clonotype was detected many times. This sequence joins TRBV7-2 and TRBJ2-7; weak D call: TRBD2 (6 bases). Germline V lookup: CDR1 SGHTA, CDR2 FQGNSA. CDR3 length equals 12 residues. Trimming removed 8 bases at V and 5 bases at J, with 13 bases between. This chain's CDR3 is CASRDSRDEQYF. Written as DNA, the CDR3 is TGTGCCAGCCGGGACTCCCGCGACGAGCAGTACTTC.

This clonotype was counted only a few times. The CDR3: CASSLQWPGHGYTF. CDR3 DNA: TGTGCCAGCAGTCTACAGTGGCCGGGGCATGGCTACACCTTC. V is TRBV12-3 or TRBV12-4 and J is TRBJ1-2; perhaps TRBD1 as D (5 bases). The germline V and J ends were trimmed by 5 bases and 6 bases, with 16 bases remaining between them. The CDR3 sequence is 14 residues long.

This clonotype appeared many times. The chain joins TRBV30 to TRBJ1-1, with TRBD1 matching 7 bases. Germline trimming cut 3 bases from V and 6 bases from J; bases unmatched to any gene: 10. Looked up from germline, CDR1 is GTSNPN and CDR2 is SVGIG (reference sequence). The CDR3 is 14 amino acids. The CDR3 DNA is TGTGCCTGGAGCCCCCAGGGGGATGGCGCTGAAGCTTTCTTT. Protein: CAWSPQGDGAEAFF.

The chain joins TRBV2 to TRBJ1-3; a weak D match, TRBD1 (6 bases). The CDR3 consists of 13 residues. Trimming left V 10 bases short and J 0 bases short, with 10 bases between. The germline V gene encodes CDR1 SNHLY and CDR2 FYNNEI. As DNA, the CDR3 is TGTGCCATCGCAGGGGTCTCTGGAAACACCATATATTTT. It is translated as CAIAGVSGNTIYF.

This clonotype was observed many times. This chain joins TRBV7-8 and TRBJ1-6, with no clear D. CDR3 length: 17 amino acids. Germline CDR1 is SGHVS and CDR2 is FQNEAQ. V lost 1 base, J lost 17 bases, and 27 bases lay in between. DNA for the CDR3: TGTGCCAGCAGCTTAGACGGGTGGCGAGGCTACCTCTGCCCCATCCACTTT. This translates into CASSLDGWRGYLCPIHF.

As concerns this clonotype: One base away lies a much larger clone, so this may be a sequencing read error. The chain joins TRBV7-8 to TRBJ2-7, with unresolved D. The germline V and J ends were trimmed by 6 bases and 7 bases, with 19 bases remaining between them. Germline CDR1 SGHVS, CDR2 FQNEAQ. This CDR3 has 14 residues. For the CDR3, the DNA is TGTGCCAGCAGTCACCGGGTCGCCAAAGGAGAGCAGTACTTC. It specifies CASSHRVAKGEQYF.

In its sample, this clonotype was seen many times. V usage is TRBV2 and J usage is TRBJ1-2; TRBD1 matches 7 bases. The V segment lost 7 bases and the J segment 4 bases; nucleotides outside the gene matches: 6. The CDR3 contains 13 residues. Germline V gene sequence: CDR1 SNHLY, CDR2 FYNNEI. The CDR3 here is CASNQGGVYGYTF. The CDR3 nucleotides read TGTGCCAGCAACCAGGGGGGGGTCTATGGCTACACCTTC.

V is TRBV6-5 and J is TRBJ1-1; no definite D call. Germline V gives CDR1 MNHEY, CDR2 SVGAGI. This CDR3 region has 14 residues. V was shortened by 0 bases and J by 7 bases, with 12 bases between the two germline ends. This chain's CDR3 is CASSYSRDYLEAFF. For the CDR3, the DNA is TGTGCCAGCAGTTACTCGCGAGATTATCTTGAAGCTTTCTTT.

The CDR3 DNA is TGTGCCAGCCAAACCGGGGCAGTCACCGGGGAGCTGTTTTTT. The encoded protein is CASQTGAVTGELFF. This sequence joins TRBV6-1 and TRBJ2-2; D may be TRBD1 or TRBD2 (5 bases each). V dropped 8 bases and J dropped 4 bases, with 14 bases sitting between them. Germline V gene sequence: CDR1 MNHNS, CDR2 SASEGT. The CDR3 is 14 residues long.

The sample holds a few counts of this clonotype. The chain has TRBV29-1 and TRBJ2-1; D is unresolved. From germline, CDR1 is SQVTM and CDR2 ANQGSEA. CDR3 size: 12 residues. The V end was cut by 3 bases, the J end by 10 bases, with 13 bases between. In DNA form, the CDR3 reads TGCAGCGTTGAGGGAAGCTCCTACGAGCAGTTCTTC. The encoded protein is CSVEGSSYEQFF.

This clonotype turned up a few times. The V call is TRBV5-8, the J call TRBJ1-2; 10 positions agree with TRBD1. V shed 9 bases, J shed 2 bases, and the junction held 4 bases outside the gene matches. The CDR3 is made up of 13 amino acids. Per the germline V gene, CDR1 is SGHTS and CDR2 is YDEGEE. CDR3 sequence reads: CAKSTGGNYGYTF. As DNA, the CDR3 is TGTGCCAAATCGACAGGGGGCAACTATGGCTACACCTTC.

Ten or more counts support this clonotype. The V and J genes are TRBV6-6 and TRBJ2-7; D is possibly TRBD1 (6 bases). The V end was cut by 1 base, the J end by 0 bases, with 10 bases between. CDR1 MNHNY and CDR2 SVGAGI come from the germline V gene (reference sequence). The CDR3 has 15 amino acids. DNA for the CDR3: TGTGCCAGCAGTTACTGGGACAAGGACTCCTACGAGCAGTACTTC. This gives the protein CASSYWDKDSYEQYF.

This clonotype was observed a handful of times. The V gene is TRBV20-1, the J gene TRBJ1-5, with D unresolved. The CDR3 contains 14 residues. Trimming removed 4 bases from V and 7 bases from J, with 17 bases in between. Per germline, CDR1 DFQATT and CDR2 SNEGSKA (reference sequence). Here the CDR3 reads CSATLGPGRQPQHF. The CDR3 DNA sequence: TGCAGTGCTACCCTTGGCCCGGGCAGGCAGCCCCAGCATTTT.

Only a few counts were recorded for this clonotype. V is TRBV20-1 and J is TRBJ2-2, with no clear D. Germline values: CDR1 DFQATT, CDR2 SNEGSKA (reference sequence). Trimming took off 4 bases at V and 0 bases at J, with 9 bases between the two ends. This CDR3 spans 14 amino acids. The CDR3 nucleotides are TGCAGTGCTACAAGGTTCCCGAACACCGGGGAGCTGTTTTTT. As protein: CSATRFPNTGELFF.

The sample holds many counts of this clonotype. The CDR3 spells CASSEGNSPLHF. DNA for the CDR3: TGTGCCAGCAGTGAGGGGAATTCACCCCTCCACTTT. The gene calls are TRBV7-2 and TRBJ1-6, with a tentative D call TRBD1 (5 bases). CDR1 SGHTA and CDR2 FQGNSA come from the germline V gene. This CDR3 is built from 12 residues. With 6 bases removed from V and 7 bases from J, the gap between germline ends came to 7 bases.

The chain has TRBV6-1 and TRBJ2-7; 11 bases are a match to TRBD2. The CDR3 sequence is 16 residues long. After removal of 4 bases from V and 3 bases from J, the junction contained 8 bases not matched to a gene. From germline, CDR1 is MNHNS and CDR2 SASEGT. The CDR3 here is CASSGGTSGSIYEQYF. Here the CDR3 DNA reads TGTGCCAGCAGTGGGGGGACTAGCGGTTCTATCTACGAGCAGTACTTC.

This clonotype was detected a few times. The chain recombines TRBV10-3 with TRBJ1-2; no reliable D call. Germline loops: CDR1 ENHRY, CDR2 SYGVKD. The germline V and J ends were trimmed by 4 bases and 5 bases, with 20 bases remaining between them. CDR3 size: 16 residues. CDR3 nucleotide sequence: TGTGCCATCAGTGTTGGAGAGCCTCTGAGGACTTATGGCTACACCTTC. This gives the protein CAISVGEPLRTYGYTF.

Ten or more counts support this clonotype. This chain joins TRBV20-1 and TRBJ1-1; no clear D. The V and J ends lost 1 base and 1 base respectively, with 7 bases between them. The CDR3 is made up of 13 amino acids. The germline V gene encodes CDR1 DFQATT and CDR2 SNEGSKA (reference sequence). DNA for the CDR3: TGCAGTGCTAGAGTTAGAGGGAACACTGAAGCTTTCTTT. Translating gives CSARVRGNTEAFF.

This clonotype was recorded at least ten times. The chain combines TRBV11-2 with TRBJ2-1, with D unresolved. The germline V and J ends were trimmed by 2 bases and 7 bases, with 12 bases remaining between them. Germline CDR1 SGHAT, CDR2 FQNNGV. CDR3 length: 14 amino acids. The CDR3 DNA reads TGTGCCAGCAGCTTATCATTCTCCCGGAATGAGCAGTTCTTC. This encodes CASSLSFSRNEQFF.

Many counts were recorded for this clonotype. The V and J genes are TRBV28 and TRBJ1-2; 8 bases are shared with TRBD1. Germline V gene data show CDR1 as MDHEN and CDR2 as SYDVKM. The junction had 15 bases not matched to a gene; V was cut back by 4 bases and J by 2 bases. This CDR3 contains 18 residues. Here the CDR3 DNA reads TGTGCCAGCAGTTCCGATGTGCAGGGGGCGACGTCCAACTATGGCTACACCTTC. Translating gives CASSSDVQGATSNYGYTF.

The table lists this clonotype with many counts. The DNA of the CDR3 is TGTGCCAGCAGTGAACTCCGCACAGATACGCAGTATTTT. Translation: CASSELRTDTQYF. This chain connects TRBV2 to TRBJ2-3; D is unresolved. CDR1 and CDR2 from the germline V gene are SNHLY and FYNNEI. V was cut by 2 bases and J by 1 base, with 4 bases left in between. The CDR3 spans 13 residues.

This clonotype was seen at least ten times. The gene calls are TRBV5-1 and TRBJ1-1, with 10 nucleotides matching TRBD1. Germline loops: CDR1 SGHRS, CDR2 YFSETQ. Losses at the gene ends were 2 bases for V and 4 bases for J; bases not matched to a gene: 8. The CDR3 loop spans 16 amino acids. The CDR3 bases are TGCGCCAGCAGCTTCGGGACAGGGGATTTGAGCACTGAAGCTTTCTTT. This translates into CASSFGTGDLSTEAFF. Full variable domain (missing parts from reference TRBV5-1 and TRBJ1-1): KAGVTQTPRYLIKTRGQQVTLSCSPISGHRSVSWYQQTPGQGLQFLFEYFSETQRNKGNFPGRFSGRQFSNSRSEMNVSTLELGDSALYLCASSFGTGDLSTEAFFGQGTRLTVV.